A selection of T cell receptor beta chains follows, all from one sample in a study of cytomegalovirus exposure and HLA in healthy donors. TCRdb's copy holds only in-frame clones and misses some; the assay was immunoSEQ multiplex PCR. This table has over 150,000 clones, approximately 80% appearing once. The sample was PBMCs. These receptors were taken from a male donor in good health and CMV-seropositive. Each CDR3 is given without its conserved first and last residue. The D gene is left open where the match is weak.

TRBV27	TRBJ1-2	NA	ASSPNREFIYGYT
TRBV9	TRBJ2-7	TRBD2	ASSVEAGATKRTYEQY
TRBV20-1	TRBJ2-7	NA	SANPFGEQY
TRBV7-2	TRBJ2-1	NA	ASSLEMASNEQF
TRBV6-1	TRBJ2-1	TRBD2	ASGGDYSYNEQF
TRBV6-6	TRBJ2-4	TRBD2	ASSPTLAGGSEY
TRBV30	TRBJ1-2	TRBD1	ALTLGQGYTNYGYT
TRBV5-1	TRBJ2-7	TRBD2	ASSLLGGLFYEQY
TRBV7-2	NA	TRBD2	ASSPPGGTYEQY
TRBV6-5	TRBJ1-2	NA	ASSYTGRENGYT
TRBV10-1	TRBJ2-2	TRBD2	ASSDLAGQNTGELF
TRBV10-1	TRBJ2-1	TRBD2	ASSERRGVGHREQF
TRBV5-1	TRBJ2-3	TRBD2	ASSKGLAGDTQY
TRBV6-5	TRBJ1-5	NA	ASTSGVEGNQPQH
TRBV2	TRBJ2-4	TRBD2	ASSEGWGLAGGNIQY
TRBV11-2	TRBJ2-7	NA	ASSLEQVATSEQY
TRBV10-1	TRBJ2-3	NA	ASSERGQRADTQY
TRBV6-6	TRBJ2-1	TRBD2	ASSYRTSRDNEQF
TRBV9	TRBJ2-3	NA	ASSVGRGTTDTQY
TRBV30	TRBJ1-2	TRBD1	AWSPGQNNYGYT
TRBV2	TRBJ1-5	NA	ASSIRTAVEPQH
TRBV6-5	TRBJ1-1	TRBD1	ASSYTGVTEAF
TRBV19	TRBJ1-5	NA	ASWSGSAQPQH
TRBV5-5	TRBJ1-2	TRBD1	ASSVQGALDGYT
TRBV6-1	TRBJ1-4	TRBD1	ASSPGTGWNEELF
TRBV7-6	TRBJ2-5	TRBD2	ASSLAVSGGPQETQY
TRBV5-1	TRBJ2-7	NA	ASSSVGRERHPTYEQY
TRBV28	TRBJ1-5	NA	ASSLVGVQPQH
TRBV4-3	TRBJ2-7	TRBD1	ASSPRTGNYEQY
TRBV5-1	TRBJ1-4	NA	ASSLFGRAGNEKLF
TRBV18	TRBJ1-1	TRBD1	ASKPGQGNTEAF
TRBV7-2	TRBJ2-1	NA	ASSFQVRGYNEQF
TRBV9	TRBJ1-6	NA	ASSVTTGNNSPLH
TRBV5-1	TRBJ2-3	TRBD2	ASSLGLAPASTDTQY
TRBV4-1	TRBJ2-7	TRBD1	ASSQSQTGHRSYEQY
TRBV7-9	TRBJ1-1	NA	ASSPTSTEAF
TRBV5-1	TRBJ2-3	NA	ASSLEPTGVNTDTQY
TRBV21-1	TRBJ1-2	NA	ASSKDGAHYGYT
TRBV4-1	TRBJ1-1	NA	ASSLTGNTEAF
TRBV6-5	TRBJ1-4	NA	ASSYSGGHPNEKLF
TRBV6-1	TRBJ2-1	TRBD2	ASSPGSGDYNEQF
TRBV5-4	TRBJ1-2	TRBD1	ASSLVRGPYYGYT
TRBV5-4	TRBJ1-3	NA	ASSSLTETRSGNTIY
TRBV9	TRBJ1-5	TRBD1	ASGSGQGNHQPQH
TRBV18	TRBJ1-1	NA	ASSPAGNTEAF
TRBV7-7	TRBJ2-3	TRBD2	ASSPTSGGARDTQY
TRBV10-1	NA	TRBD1	ARRQGVTYEQY
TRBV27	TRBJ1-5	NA	ASSFQYSNQPQH
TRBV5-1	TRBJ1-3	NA	ASSLASTDYGNTIY
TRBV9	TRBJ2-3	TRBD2	ASSVGLAGGLLTDTQY
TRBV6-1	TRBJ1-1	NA	ASSELQGTEAF
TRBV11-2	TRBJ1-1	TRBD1	ASSSTGGEAF
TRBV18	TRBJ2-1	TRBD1	ASSPDRGNEQF
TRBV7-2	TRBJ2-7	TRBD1	ASRGQGFPSYEQY